The source of this TCR beta chain is a study of blood T cells in healthy people across ages. V lost 5 bases to trimming and J lost 5 bases; unmatched junction nucleotides: 5. In germline, CDR1 is SGHTA, CDR2 FQGNSA. This CDR3 comprises 13 residues. A second PCR, run for roughly 7 to 12 cycles, used a sample-barcoded 5' primer plus a J-beta primer mix. TCRdb analysed the 5' RACE reads with MiXCR anew, one entry per CDR3 protein. The sample records just under 550,000 distinct CDR3 sequences, less than 25% being singletons. These data also featured in a second study, about T cells of mothers and their children. That work contributes: Study donors consisted of three healthy Caucasian mothers and their six children. The shaping of TCR recombination output by thymic selection is similar in related and unrelated pairs. There were no persistent microchimeric T cell clones detected.

This chain links TRBV7-2 with TRBJ2-5; 7 bases line up with TRBD2. The receptor's source is a boy aged 5-17 years in good health. Sequencing used blood. The CDR3 loop reads CASSAAGMETQYF. CDR3 DNA: TGTGCCAGCAGCGCAGCGGGGATGGAGACCCAGTACTTC.